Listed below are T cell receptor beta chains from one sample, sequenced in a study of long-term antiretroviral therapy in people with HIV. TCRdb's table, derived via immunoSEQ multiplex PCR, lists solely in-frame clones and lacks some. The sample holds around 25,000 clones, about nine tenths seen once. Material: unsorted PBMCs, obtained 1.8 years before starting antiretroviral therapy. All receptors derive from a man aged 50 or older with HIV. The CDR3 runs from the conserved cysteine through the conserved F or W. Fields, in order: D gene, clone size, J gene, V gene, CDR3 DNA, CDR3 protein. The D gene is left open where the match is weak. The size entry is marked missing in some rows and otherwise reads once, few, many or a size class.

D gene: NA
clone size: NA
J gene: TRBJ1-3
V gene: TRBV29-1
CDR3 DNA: TGCAGCGTTGCTGGCAGCCACGGAAACACCATATATTTT
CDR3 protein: CSVAGSHGNTIYF

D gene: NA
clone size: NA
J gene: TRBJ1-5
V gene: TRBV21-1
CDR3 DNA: TGTGCCAGCAGCAAAGCGAGGAACAGGTTCAATCAGCCCCAGCATTTT
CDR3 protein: CASSKARNRFNQPQHF

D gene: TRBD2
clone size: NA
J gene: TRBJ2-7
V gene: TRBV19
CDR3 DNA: TGTGCCAGTAGTAGGGTAGCGGGGACCTCGGGCGAGCAGTACTTC
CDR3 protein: CASSRVAGTSGEQYF

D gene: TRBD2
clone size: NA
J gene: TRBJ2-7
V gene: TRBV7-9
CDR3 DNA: TGTGCCAGCAGACCAATACTGACTAGCGGGGGGGACTCCTACGAGCAGTACTTC
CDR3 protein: CASRPILTSGGDSYEQYF

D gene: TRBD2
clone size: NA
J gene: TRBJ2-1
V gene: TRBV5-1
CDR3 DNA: TGCGCCAGCAGGGTTGCTAGCGGGAGTGGGGACCATACCTACAATGAGCAGTTCTTC
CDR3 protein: CASRVASGSGDHTYNEQFF

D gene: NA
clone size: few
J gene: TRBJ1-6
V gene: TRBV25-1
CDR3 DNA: TGTGCCAGCGGCCAAATCGGTAGGACCCTCCACTTT
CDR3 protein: CASGQIGRTLHF

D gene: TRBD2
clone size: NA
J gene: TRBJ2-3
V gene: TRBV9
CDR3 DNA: TGTGCCAGCGTTCGCGGGGGGGCCGCAGATACGCAGTATTTT
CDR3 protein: CASVRGGAADTQYF

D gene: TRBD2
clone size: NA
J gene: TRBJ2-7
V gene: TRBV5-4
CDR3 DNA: TGTGCCAGCAGCTTGGTCGGGAGGGGGGCCTACGAGCAGTACTTC
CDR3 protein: CASSLVGRGAYEQYF

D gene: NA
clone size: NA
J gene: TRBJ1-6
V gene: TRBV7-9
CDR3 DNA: TGTGCCAGCAGCTTGGATTCTGGAAGCTCCTATAATTCACCCCTCCACTTT
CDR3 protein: CASSLDSGSSYNSPLHF

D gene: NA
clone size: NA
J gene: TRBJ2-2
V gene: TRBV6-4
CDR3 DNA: TGTGCCAGCAGTGTCCAGGGAACCGGGGAGCTGTTTTTT
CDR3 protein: CASSVQGTGELFF

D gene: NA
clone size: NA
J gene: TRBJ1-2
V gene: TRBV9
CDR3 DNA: TGTGCCAGCAGCGCAGAACCGGGACAAACGGGCTATGGCTACACCTTC
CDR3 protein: CASSAEPGQTGYGYTF

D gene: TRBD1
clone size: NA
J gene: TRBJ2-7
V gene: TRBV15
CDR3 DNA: TGTGCCACCAGCAGAGTAACAGGGGTTGGGCCCTACGAGCAGTACTTC
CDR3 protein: CATSRVTGVGPYEQYF

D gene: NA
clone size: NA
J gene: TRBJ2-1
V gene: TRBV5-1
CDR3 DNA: TGCGCCAGCAGCGCGGATTCCTACAATGAGCAGTTCTTC
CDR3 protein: CASSADSYNEQFF

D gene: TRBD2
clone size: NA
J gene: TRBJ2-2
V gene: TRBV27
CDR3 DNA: TGTGCCAGCAGTCCCCCATCGGGAGGGTTTCCCGCCGGGGAGCTGTTTTTT
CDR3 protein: CASSPPSGGFPAGELFF

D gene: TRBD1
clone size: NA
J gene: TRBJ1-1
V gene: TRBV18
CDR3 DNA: TGTGCCAGCTCACCACGGACAGGGAAGACTGAAGCTTTCTTT
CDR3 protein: CASSPRTGKTEAFF

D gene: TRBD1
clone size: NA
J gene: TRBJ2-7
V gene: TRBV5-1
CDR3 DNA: TGCGCCAGCAGCCACGGACAGGGGGGGACCTACGAGCAGTACTTC
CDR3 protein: CASSHGQGGTYEQYF

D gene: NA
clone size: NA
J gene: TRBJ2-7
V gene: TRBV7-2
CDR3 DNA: TGTGCCAGCAGCTTAGGACAGTTCTCCTACGAGCAGTACTTC
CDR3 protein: CASSLGQFSYEQYF

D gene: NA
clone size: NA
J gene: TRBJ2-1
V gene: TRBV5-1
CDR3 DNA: TGCGCCAGCAGCTTGGGACTTGCGTTAGGTAATGAGCAGTTCTTC
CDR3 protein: CASSLGLALGNEQFF

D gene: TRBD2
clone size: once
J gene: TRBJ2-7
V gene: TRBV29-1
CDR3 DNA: TGCAGCGGCGGCGGGACTAGCGGTGGGGACTACGAGCAGTACTTC
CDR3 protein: CSGGGTSGGDYEQYF

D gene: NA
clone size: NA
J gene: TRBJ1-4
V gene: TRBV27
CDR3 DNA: TGTGCCAGCAGTGACAACAGGGCAGCTAATTGGGATAAACTGTTTTTT
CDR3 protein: CASSDNRAANWDKLFF

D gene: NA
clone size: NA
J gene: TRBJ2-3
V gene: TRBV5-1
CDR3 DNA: TGCGCCAGCTTTGAGGGGGGGAGCACAGATACGCAGTATTTT
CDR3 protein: CASFEGGSTDTQYF

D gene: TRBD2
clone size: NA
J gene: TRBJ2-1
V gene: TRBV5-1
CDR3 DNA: TGCGCCAGCAGCACGGGCGGGGGGGCCAGGTACAATGAGCAGTTCTTC
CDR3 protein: CASSTGGGARYNEQFF

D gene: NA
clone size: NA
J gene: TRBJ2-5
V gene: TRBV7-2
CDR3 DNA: TGTGCCAGCAGCTTAGTGTGGGAGGAGACCCAGTACTTC
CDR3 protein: CASSLVWEETQYF

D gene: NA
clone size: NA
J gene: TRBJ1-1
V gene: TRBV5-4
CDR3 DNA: TGTGCCAGCAGTCCCGTCCCCGGGATGCCTGAAGCTTTCTTT
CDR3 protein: CASSPVPGMPEAFF

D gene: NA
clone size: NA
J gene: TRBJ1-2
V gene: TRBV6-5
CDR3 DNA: TGTGCCAGCAGTTCCCAAACAGGGATCTATGGCTACACCTTC
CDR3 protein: CASSSQTGIYGYTF

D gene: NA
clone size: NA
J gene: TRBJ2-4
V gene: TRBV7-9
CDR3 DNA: TGTGCCAGCAGCACGATCCCACGGGGTCAGTACTTC
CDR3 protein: CASSTIPRGQYF

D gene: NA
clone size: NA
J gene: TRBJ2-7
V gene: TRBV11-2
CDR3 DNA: TGTGCCAGCGGACCTCCATACGAGCAGTACTTC
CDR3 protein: CASGPPYEQYF

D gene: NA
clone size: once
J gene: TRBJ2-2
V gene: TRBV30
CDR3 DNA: TGTGCCTGGAGGCAGTCCGTACCCTACACCGGGGAGCTGTTTTTT
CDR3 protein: CAWRQSVPYTGELFF

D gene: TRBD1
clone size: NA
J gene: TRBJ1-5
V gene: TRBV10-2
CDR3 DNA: TGCGCCAGCGCGACAGGGGCCGGCACTTTTCAGCCCCAGCATTTT
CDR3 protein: CASATGAGTFQPQHF

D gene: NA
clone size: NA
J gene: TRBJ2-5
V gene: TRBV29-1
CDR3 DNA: TGCAGCGCCAGGAACGGAGAGACCCAGTACTTC
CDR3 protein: CSARNGETQYF

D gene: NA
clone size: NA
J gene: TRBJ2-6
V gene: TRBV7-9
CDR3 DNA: TGTGCCAGCAGCTTAGCGCTCGTAGGGCTCGGGAGCTACGTCCTGACTTTC
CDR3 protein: CASSLALVGLGSYVLTF

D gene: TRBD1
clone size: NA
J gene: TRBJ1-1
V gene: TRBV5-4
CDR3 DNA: TGTGCCAGCAGCTTTTACAGGGGGCTCACTGAAGCTTTCTTT
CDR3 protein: CASSFYRGLTEAFF

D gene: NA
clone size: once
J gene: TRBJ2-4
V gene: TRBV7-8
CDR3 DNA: TGTGCCAGCAGCTTAGCTGTAGGAGCCAAAAACATTCAGTACTTC
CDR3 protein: CASSLAVGAKNIQYF

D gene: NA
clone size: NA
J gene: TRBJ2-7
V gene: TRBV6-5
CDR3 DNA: TGTGCCAGCAGCAAGGGACTGACCTACGAGCAGTACTTC
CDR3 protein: CASSKGLTYEQYF

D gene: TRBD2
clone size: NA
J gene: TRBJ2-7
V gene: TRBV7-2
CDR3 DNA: TGTGCCAGCAGCCCGACTAGCCCTCCTTCCTATTACGAGCAGTACTTC
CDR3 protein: CASSPTSPPSYYEQYF

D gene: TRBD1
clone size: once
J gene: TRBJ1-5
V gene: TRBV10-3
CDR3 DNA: TGTGCCATCAGTGAGTCGTTCTCGACAGGGGGCCCTTATAGCAATCAGCCCCAGCATTTT
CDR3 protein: CAISESFSTGGPYSNQPQHF

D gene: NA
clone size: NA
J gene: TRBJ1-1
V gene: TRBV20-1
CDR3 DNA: TGCAGTGCTGGTGGGAACACTGAAGCTTTCTTT
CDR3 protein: CSAGGNTEAFF